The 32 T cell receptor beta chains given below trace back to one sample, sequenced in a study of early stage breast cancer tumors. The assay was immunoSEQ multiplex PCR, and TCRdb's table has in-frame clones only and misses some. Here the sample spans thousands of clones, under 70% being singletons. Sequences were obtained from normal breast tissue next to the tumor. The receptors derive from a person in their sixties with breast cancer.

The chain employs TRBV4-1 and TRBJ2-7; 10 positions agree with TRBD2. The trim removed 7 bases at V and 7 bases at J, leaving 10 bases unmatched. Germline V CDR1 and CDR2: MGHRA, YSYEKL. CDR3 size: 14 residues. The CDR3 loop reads CASIRSGGAGEQYF. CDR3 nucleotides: TGCGCCAGCATTAGGAGCGGGGGGGCCGGGGAGCAGTACTTC.

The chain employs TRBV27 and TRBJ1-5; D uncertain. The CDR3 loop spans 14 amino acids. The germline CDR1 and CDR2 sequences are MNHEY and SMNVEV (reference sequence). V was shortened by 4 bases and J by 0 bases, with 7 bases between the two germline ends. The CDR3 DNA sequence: TGTGCCAGCAGTTCCGGACTTAGCAATCAGCCCCAGCATTTT. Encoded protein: CASSSGLSNQPQHF.

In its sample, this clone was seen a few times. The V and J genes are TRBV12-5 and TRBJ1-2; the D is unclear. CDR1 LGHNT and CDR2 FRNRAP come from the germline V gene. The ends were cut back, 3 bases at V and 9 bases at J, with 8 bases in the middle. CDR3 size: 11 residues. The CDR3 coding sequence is TGTGCTAGTGGTTTCGGAGGGCGCTACACCTTC. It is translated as CASGFGGRYTF. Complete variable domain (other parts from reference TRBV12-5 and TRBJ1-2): DARVTQTPRHKVTEMGQEVTMRCQPILGHNTVFWYRQTMMQGLELLAYFRNRAPLDDSGMPKDRFSAEMPDATLATLKIQPSEPRDSAVYFCASGFGGRYTFGSGTRLTVV.

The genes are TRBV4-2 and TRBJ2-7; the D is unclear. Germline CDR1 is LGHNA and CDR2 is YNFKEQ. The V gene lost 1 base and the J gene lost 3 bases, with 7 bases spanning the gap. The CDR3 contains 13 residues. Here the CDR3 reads CASSQGVGYEQYF. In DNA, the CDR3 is TGTGCCAGCAGCCAAGGAGTCGGCTACGAGCAGTACTTC.

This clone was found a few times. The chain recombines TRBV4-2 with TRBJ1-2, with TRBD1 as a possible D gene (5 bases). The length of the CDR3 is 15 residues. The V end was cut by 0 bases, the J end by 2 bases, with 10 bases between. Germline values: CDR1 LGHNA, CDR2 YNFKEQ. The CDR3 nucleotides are TGTGCCAGCAGCCAAGAGGCACGGGACAACTATGGCTACACCTTC. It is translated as CASSQEARDNYGYTF.

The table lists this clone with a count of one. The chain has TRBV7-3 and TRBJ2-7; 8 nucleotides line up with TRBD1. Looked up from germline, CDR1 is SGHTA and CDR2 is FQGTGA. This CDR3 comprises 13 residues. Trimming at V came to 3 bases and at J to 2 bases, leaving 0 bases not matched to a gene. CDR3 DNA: TGTGCCAGCAGCTTGGACAGGGCCTACGAGCAGTACTTC. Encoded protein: CASSLDRAYEQYF.

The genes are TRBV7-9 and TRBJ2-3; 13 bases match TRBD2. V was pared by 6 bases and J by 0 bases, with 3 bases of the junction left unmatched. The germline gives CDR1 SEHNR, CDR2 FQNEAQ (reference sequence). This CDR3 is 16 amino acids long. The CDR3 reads CASSRLAGGSTDTQYF. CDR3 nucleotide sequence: TGTGCCAGCAGTCGACTAGCGGGGGGTAGCACAGATACGCAGTATTTT.

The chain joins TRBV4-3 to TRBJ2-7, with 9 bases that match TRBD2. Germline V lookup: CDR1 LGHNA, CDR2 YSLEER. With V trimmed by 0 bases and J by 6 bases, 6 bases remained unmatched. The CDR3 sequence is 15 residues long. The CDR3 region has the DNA TGCGCCAGCAGCCAAGATAGCGGGAGTCCGGGCGAGCAGTACTTC. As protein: CASSQDSGSPGEQYF.

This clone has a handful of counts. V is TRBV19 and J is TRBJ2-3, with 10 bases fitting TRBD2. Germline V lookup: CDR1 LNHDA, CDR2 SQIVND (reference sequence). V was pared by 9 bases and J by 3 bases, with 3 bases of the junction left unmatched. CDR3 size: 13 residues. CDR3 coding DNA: TGTGCCAGCCAGCGGGGGGGGACAGATACGCAGTATTTT. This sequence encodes CASQRGGTDTQYF.

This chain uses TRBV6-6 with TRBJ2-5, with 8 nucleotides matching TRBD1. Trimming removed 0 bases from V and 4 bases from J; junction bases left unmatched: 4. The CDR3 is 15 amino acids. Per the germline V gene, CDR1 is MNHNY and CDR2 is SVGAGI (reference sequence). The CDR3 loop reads CASSYSQGVVETQYF. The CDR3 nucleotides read TGTGCCAGCAGTTACTCACAGGGGGTTGTAGAGACCCAGTACTTC.

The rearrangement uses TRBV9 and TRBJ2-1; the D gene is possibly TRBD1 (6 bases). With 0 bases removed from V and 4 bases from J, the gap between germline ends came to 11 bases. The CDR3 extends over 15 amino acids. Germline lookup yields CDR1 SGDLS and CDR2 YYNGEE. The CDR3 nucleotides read TGTGCCAGCAGCGTAGACCAGGGGCGATACAATGAGCAGTTCTTC. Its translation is CASSVDQGRYNEQFF.

The CDR3 DNA is TGTGCCAGCAGTTTATTTATAAGGGGGGAAGGAGGTCGGGAGCAGTACTTC. It codes for CASSLFIRGEGGREQYF. The chain is built from TRBV27 and TRBJ2-7; D assignment may be TRBD1 or TRBD2 (6 bases each). Germline CDR1 and CDR2: MNHEY and SMNVEV (reference sequence). The V end lost 1 base, the J end lost 7 bases, and 23 bases lay between the germline ends. The CDR3 covers 17 residues.

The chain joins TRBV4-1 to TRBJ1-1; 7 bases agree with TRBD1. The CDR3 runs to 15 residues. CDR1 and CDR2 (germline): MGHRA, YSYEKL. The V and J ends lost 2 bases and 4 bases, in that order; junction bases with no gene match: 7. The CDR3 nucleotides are TGCGCCAGCAGCCAACGGGACAGTGGGGGCACTGAAGCTTTCTTT. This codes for CASSQRDSGGTEAFF.

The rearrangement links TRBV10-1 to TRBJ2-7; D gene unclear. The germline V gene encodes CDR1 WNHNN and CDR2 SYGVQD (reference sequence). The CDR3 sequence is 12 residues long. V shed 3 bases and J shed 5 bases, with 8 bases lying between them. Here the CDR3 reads CASSESGDEQYF. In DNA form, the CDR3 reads TGCGCCAGCAGTGAATCAGGCGACGAGCAGTACTTC.

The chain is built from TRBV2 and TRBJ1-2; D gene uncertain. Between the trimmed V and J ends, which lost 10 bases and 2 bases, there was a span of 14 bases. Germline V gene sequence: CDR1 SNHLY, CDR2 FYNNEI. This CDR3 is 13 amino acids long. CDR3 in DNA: TGTGCCACTCTACCGGGTGACAACTATGGCTACACCTTC. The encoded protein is CATLPGDNYGYTF.

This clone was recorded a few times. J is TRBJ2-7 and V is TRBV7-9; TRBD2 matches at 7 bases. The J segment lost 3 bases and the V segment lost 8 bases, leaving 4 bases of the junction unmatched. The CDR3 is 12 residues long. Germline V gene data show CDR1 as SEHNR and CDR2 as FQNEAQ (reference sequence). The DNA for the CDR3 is TGTGCCAGCGGTGCTAGCGGCTACGAGCAGTACTTC. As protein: CASGASGYEQYF.

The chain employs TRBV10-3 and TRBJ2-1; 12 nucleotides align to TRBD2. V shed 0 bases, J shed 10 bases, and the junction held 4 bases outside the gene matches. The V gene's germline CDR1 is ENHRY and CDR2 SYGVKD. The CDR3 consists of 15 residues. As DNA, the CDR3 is TGTGCCATCAGTGAGTCGGCTAGCGGGAGGGTGGAGCAGTTCTTC. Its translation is CAISESASGRVEQFF.

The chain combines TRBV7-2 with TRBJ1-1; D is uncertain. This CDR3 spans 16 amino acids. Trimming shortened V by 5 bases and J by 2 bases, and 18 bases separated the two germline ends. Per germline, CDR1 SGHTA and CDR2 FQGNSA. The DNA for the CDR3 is TGTGCCAGCAGCCCGCTGACGTGGCGGGTTAACACTGAAGCTTTCTTT. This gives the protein CASSPLTWRVNTEAFF.

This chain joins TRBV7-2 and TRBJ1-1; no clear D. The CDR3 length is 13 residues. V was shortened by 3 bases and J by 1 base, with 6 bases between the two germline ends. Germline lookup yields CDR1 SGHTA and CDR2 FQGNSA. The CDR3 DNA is TGTGCCAGCAGCTTTACTGAGAACACTGAAGCTTTCTTT. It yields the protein CASSFTENTEAFF.

The CDR3, as DNA: TGTGCCTGGAGTGTGAGGGAAAGAGATACGCAGTATTTT. Encoded protein: CAWSVRERDTQYF. The chain carries TRBV30 and TRBJ2-3, with D possibly TRBD2 on 5 matching bases. The V gene's germline CDR1 is GTSNPN and CDR2 SVGIG (reference sequence). The ends were cut back, 0 bases at V and 5 bases at J, with 9 bases in the middle. This CDR3 contains 13 residues.

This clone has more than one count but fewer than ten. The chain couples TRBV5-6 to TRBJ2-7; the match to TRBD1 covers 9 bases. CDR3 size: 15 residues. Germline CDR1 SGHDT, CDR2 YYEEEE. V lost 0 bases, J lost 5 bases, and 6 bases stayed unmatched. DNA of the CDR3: TGTGCCAGCAGCTTGGTAGGACAGGGGACGGACGAGCAGTACTTC. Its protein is CASSLVGQGTDEQYF.

CDR3 loop: CASSPTGLHGELFF. The CDR3 coding sequence is TGTGCCAGCAGCCCCACAGGGCTTCACGGGGAGCTGTTTTTT. The J gene is TRBJ2-2, the V gene TRBV11-2; a possible D gene is TRBD1 (6 bases). CDR3 length: 14 amino acids. V was clipped by 5 bases and J by 7 bases, with 14 bases between them. Germline V gene data show CDR1 as SGHAT and CDR2 as FQNNGV.

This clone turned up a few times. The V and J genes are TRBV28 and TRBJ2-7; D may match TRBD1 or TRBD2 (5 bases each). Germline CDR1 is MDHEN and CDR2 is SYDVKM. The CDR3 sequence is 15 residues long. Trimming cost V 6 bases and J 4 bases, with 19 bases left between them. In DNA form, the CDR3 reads TGTGCCAGCAGCAAGCTCGACGGGACCATTTACGAGCAGTACTTC. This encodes CASSKLDGTIYEQYF.

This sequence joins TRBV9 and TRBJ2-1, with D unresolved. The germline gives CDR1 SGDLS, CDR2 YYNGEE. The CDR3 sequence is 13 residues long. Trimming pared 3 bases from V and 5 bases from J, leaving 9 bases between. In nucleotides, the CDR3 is TGTGCCAGCAGCGCCGACCCGGACAATGAGCAGTTCTTC. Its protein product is CASSADPDNEQFF.

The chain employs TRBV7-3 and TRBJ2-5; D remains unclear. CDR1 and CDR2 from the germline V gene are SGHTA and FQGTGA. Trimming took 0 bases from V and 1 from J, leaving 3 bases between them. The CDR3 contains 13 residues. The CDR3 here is CASSLTAQETQYF. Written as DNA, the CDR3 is TGTGCCAGCAGCTTAACTGCCCAAGAGACCCAGTACTTC.

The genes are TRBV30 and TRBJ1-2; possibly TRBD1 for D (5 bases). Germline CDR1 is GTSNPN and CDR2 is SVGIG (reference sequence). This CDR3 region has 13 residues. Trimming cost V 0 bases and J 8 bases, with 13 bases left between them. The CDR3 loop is CAWSVLGRRGYTF. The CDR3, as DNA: TGTGCCTGGAGTGTACTGGGACGGAGGGGCTACACCTTC.

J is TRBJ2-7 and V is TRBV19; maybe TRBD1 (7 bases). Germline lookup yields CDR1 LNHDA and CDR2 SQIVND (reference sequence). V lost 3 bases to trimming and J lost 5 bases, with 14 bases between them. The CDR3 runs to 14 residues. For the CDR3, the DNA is TGTGCCAGTAGTATCGGGGGAACAGGGGACGAGCAGTACTTC. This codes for CASSIGGTGDEQYF.

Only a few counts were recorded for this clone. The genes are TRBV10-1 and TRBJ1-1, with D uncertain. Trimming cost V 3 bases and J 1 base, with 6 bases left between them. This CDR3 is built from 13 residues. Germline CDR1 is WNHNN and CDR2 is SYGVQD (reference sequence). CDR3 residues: CASSEDENTEAFF. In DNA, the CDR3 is TGCGCCAGCAGTGAAGACGAGAACACTGAAGCTTTCTTT.

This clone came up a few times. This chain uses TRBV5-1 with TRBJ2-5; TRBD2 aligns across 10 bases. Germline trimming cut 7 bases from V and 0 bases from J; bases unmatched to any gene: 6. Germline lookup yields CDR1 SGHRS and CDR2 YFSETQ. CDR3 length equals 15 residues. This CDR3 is CASGASGGNQETQYF. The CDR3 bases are TGCGCCAGCGGAGCTAGCGGGGGTAACCAAGAGACCCAGTACTTC.

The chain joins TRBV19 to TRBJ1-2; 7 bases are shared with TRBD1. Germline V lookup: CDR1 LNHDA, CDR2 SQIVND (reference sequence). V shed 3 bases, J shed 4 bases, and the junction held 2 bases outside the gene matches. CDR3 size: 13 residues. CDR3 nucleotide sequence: TGTGCCAGTAGTATGGGACAGCTCTATGGCTACACCTTC. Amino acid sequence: CASSMGQLYGYTF.

This chain's CDR3 is CAWSRTGGPYSNQPQHF. The CDR3 DNA sequence: TGTGCCTGGAGCAGGACAGGGGGCCCTTATAGCAATCAGCCCCAGCATTTT. This chain uses TRBV30 with TRBJ1-5; 11 bases are shared with TRBD1. Germline V gives CDR1 GTSNPN, CDR2 SVGIG (reference sequence). This CDR3 is 17 amino acids long. The J segment lost 0 bases and the V segment lost 3 bases, leaving 7 bases of the junction unmatched.

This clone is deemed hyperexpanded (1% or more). The DNA of the CDR3 is TGTGCCAGCACGCGGGGCTCGGGGGAGCAGTACTTC. Its protein product is CASTRGSGEQYF. J is TRBJ2-7 and V is TRBV7-9; a possible D gene is TRBD2 (6 bases). With 7 bases removed from V and 7 bases from J, the gap between germline ends came to 14 bases. This CDR3 has 12 amino acids. CDR1 is SEHNR, CDR2 FQNEAQ, per germline (reference sequence).